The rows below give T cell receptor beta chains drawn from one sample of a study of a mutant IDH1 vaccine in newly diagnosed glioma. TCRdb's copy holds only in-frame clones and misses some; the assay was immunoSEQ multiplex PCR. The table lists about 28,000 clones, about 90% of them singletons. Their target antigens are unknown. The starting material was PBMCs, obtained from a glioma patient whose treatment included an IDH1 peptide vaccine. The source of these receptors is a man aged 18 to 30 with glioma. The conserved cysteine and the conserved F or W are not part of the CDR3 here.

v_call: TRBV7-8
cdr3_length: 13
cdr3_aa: ASSLGQGFRYGYT

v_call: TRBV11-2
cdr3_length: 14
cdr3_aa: ASSLDLGQLNTEAF

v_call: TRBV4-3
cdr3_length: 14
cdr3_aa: ASSQDYRPINEKLF

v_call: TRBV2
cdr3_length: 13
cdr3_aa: ASHQGIDSNQPQH

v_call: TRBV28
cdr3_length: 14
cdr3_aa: ASRASGTGSNQPQH

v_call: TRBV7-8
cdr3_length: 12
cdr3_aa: ASIRDSNTDTQY

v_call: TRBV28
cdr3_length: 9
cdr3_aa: ASGVRGGYT

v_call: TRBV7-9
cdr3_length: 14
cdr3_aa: ASSSGTSGSHNEQF

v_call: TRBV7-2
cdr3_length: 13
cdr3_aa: ASTRDPGGGYEQF

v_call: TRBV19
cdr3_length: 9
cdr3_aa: ANRGRTEAF

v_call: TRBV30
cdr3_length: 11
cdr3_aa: AWSAGGRTEAF

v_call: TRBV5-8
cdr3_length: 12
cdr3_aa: ASSLGQGVQPQH

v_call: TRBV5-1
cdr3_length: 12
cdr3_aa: ASGAGGYTDTQY

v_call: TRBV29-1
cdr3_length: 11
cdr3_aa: SVQGQGTYEQY